This TCR beta chain was recorded in a study of Ad26.COV2.S vaccination and SARS-CoV-2 variants. The assay was immunoSEQ multiplex PCR, and TCRdb's table has in-frame clones only and misses some. The sample has 150,000 to 200,000 clones; about 83% are singletons. Trimming removed 3 bases from V and 5 bases from J, with 10 bases in between. From germline, CDR1 is LGHDT and CDR2 YNNKEL (reference sequence). The CDR3 is 13 amino acids. Points from the study as a whole: While placebo recipients had lower spike-specific TCR breadth, vaccine recipients had more.

This clone was seen only a few times. Its target is unknown. The chain employs TRBV3-1 (or the pseudogene TRBV3-2) and TRBJ1-1, with unresolved D. The clonotype comes from a human donor who had recovered from COVID-19. The material sequenced was peripheral blood, taken after recovery from COVID-19. The CDR3 DNA reads as TGTGCCAGCAGCCATTATCGGCAGACTGAAGCTTTCTTT. Translating gives CASSHYRQTEAFF.